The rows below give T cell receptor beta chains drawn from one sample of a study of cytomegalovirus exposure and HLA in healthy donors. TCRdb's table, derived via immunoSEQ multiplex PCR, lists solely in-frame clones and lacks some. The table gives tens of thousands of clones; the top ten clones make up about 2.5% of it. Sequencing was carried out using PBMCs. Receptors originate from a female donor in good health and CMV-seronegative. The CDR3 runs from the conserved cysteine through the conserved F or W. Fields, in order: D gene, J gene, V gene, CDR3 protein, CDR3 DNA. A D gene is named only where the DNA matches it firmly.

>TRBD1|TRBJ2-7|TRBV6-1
CASSPGTGIYEQYF
TGTGCCAGCAGTCCCGGGACAGGGATCTACGAGCAGTACTTC
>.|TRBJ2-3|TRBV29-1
CSVEGRADTQYF
TGCAGCGTTGAAGGGCGGGCAGATACGCAGTATTTT
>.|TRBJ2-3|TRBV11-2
CASSPGTTDTQYF
TGTGCCAGCAGCCCTGGGACAACAGATACGCAGTATTTT
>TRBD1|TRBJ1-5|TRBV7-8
CASSSGQGGFSNQPQHF
TGTGCCAGCAGCTCTGGACAGGGGGGTTTTAGCAATCAGCCCCAGCATTTT
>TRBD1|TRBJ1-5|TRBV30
CAWSVQGTPGRDPQHF
TGTGCCTGGAGTGTACAGGGGACACCCGGAAGGGATCCCCAGCATTTT
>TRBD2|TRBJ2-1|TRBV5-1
CASSPGTSGQKQFF
TGCGCCAGCAGCCCCGGGACTAGCGGACAAAAGCAGTTCTTC
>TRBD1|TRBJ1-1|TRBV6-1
CASSETGFAEAFF
TGTGCCAGCAGTGAGACAGGGTTCGCTGAAGCTTTCTTT
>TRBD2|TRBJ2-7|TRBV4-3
CASSQEFSGSEQYF
TGCGCCAGCAGCCAAGAGTTTAGCGGGAGCGAGCAGTACTTC
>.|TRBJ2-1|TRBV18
CASSPRSGGADNEQFF
TGTGCCAGCTCACCACGGTCCGGGGGTGCCGACAATGAGCAGTTCTTC
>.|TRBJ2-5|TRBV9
CASSVAGGPGRETQYF
TGTGCCAGCAGCGTAGCCGGAGGGCCGGGTCGAGAGACCCAGTACTTC
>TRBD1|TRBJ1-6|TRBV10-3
CAIRRQGNSPLHF
TGTGCCATCAGACGACAGGGTAATTCACCCCTCCACTTT
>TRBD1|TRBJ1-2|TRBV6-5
CASRTGTDHGYTF
TGTGCCAGCAGAACCGGGACAGATCATGGCTACACCTTC
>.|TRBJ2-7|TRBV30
CAWNSGNAYEQYF
TGTGCCTGGAATTCAGGGAACGCCTACGAGCAGTACTTC
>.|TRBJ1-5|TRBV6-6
CASSLGGAGNQPQHF
TGTGCCAGCAGTCTCGGGGGAGCAGGGAATCAGCCCCAGCATTTT
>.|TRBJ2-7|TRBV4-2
CASSQGLAYEQYF
TGTGCCAGCAGCCAAGGGCTAGCCTACGAGCAGTACTTC
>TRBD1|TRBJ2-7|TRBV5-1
CASSLAGDRGTDEQYF
TGCGCCAGCAGCTTGGCGGGAGACAGGGGGACCGACGAGCAGTACTTC
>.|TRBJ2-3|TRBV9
CASSVVGASTDTQYF
TGTGCCAGCAGCGTAGTCGGAGCTAGCACAGATACGCAGTATTTT
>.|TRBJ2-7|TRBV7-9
CASSQVDEQYF
TGTGCCAGCAGCCAGGTGGACGAGCAGTACTTC
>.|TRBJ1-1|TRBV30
CAWSLPRGAFF
TGTGCCTGGAGTTTGCCCCGGGGAGCTTTCTTT
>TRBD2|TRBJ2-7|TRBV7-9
CASSSGLVYEQYF
TGTGCCAGCAGCTCGGGACTAGTTTACGAGCAGTACTTC
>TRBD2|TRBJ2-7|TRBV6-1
CASSELRLAGEAYEQYF
TGTGCCAGCAGTGAACTTAGACTAGCGGGAGAAGCCTACGAGCAGTACTTC
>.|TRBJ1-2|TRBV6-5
CASSYSRSSNYGYTF
TGTGCCAGCAGTTACTCGCGAAGCTCTAACTATGGCTACACCTTC
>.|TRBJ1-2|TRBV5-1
CASSGARGAAIYGYTF
TGCGCCAGCAGCGGGGCGCGGGGAGCGGCTATCTATGGCTACACCTTC
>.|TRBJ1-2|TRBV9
CASSGVHGGQTYGYTF
TGTGCCAGCAGCGGTGTCCATGGGGGACAAACCTATGGCTACACCTTC
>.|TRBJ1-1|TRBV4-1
CATTGGNTEAFF
TGCGCCACTACGGGGGGAAACACTGAAGCTTTCTTT
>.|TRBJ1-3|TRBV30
CAWSVSRAAYGNTIYF
TGTGCCTGGAGTGTATCACGAGCCGCTTATGGAAACACCATATATTTT
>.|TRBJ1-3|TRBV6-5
CASSIENSGNTIYF
TGTGCCAGCAGTATAGAGAACTCTGGAAACACCATATATTTT
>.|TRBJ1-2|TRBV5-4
CASSSPTGGVGYTF
TGTGCCAGCAGCTCCCCCACGGGGGGGGTTGGCTACACCTTC
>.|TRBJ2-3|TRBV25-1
CASSVAGRGPTDTQYF
TGTGCCAGCAGTGTTGCCGGCCGAGGGCCCACAGATACGCAGTATTTT
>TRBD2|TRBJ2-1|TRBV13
CASGGERGGSSYNEQFF
TGTGCCAGCGGAGGTGAGCGGGGGGGGAGCTCCTACAATGAGCAGTTCTTC
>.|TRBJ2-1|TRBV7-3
CASSPKQGGNNEQFF
TGTGCCAGCAGCCCCAAGCAGGGAGGCAACAATGAGCAGTTCTTC
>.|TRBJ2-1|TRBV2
CASSESSVEEQFF
TGTGCCAGCAGTGAATCGTCTGTCGAGGAGCAGTTCTTC
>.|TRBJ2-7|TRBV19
CASRETQTNFYEQYF
TGTGCCAGTAGGGAAACACAGACCAACTTCTACGAGCAGTACTTC
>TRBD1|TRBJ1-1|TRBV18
CASSREGGWGTEAFF
TGTGCCAGCTCACGAGAAGGGGGCTGGGGCACTGAAGCTTTCTTT
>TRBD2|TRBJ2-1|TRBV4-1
CASSQVDGESSGSVNEQFF
TGCGCCAGCAGCCAAGTTGACGGCGAGTCTAGCGGGAGTGTCAATGAGCAGTTCTTC
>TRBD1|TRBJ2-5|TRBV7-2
CASSLGTGEWETQYF
TGTGCCAGCAGCCTCGGGACAGGGGAGTGGGAGACCCAGTACTTC
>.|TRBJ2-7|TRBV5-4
CASSLGRRSYEQYF
TGTGCCAGCAGCTTGGGTCGCAGGTCCTACGAGCAGTACTTC
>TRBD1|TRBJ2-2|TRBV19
CASTPGQGVAGELFF
TGTGCCAGTACCCCGGGACAGGGGGTTGCCGGGGAGCTGTTTTTT
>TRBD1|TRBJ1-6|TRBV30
CAWSDRGGSPLHF
TGTGCCTGGAGCGACAGGGGAGGTTCACCCCTCCACTTT
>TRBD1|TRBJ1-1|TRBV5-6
CASSSTGEFVEAFF
TGTGCCAGCAGCTCGACAGGGGAATTTGTTGAAGCTTTCTTT
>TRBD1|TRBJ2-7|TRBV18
CASSPRERVLQGAYEQYF
TGTGCCAGCTCACCACGGGAGCGGGTTCTACAGGGGGCGTACGAGCAGTACTTC
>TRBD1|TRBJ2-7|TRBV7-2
CASSPAGQGAREQYF
TGTGCCAGCAGCCCTGCGGGACAGGGGGCGCGGGAGCAGTACTTC
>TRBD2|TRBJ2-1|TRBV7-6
CASSSGLAGGLGFF
TGTGCCAGCAGCTCGGGACTAGCGGGAGGTCTAGGGTTCTTC